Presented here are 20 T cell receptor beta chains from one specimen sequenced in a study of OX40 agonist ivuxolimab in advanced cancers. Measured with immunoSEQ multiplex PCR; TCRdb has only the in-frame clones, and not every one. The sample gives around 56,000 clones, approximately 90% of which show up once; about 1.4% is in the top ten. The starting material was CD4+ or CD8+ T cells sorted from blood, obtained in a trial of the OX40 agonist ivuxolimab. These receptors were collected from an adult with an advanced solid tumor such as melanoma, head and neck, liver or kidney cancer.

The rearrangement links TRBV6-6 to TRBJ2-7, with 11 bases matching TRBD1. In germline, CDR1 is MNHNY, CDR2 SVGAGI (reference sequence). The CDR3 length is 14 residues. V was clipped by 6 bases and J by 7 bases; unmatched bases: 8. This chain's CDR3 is CASRQGQGVGEQYF. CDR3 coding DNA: TGTGCCAGCAGACAGGGACAGGGGGTTGGTGAGCAGTACTTC.

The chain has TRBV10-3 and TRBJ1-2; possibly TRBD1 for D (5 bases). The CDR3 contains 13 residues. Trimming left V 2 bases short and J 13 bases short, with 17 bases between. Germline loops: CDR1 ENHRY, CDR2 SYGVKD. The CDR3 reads CAISETGRGPATF. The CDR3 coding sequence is TGTGCCATCAGTGAGACGGGGCGCGGCCCGGCCACCTTC.

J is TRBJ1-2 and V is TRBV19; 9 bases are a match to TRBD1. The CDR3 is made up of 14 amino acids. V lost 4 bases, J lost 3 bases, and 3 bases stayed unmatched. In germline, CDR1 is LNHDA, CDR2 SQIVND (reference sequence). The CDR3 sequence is CASSTRTGDYGYTF. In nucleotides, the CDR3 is TGTGCCAGTAGTACCCGGACAGGGGACTATGGCTACACCTTC.

The CDR3 here is CAWSAGSHEQYF. In DNA, the CDR3 is TGTGCCTGGAGTGCTGGGAGCCACGAGCAGTACTTC. V is TRBV30 and J is TRBJ2-7; D is possibly TRBD2 (5 bases). V was pared by 1 base and J by 5 bases, with 9 bases between. The CDR3 length is 12 residues. From germline, CDR1 is GTSNPN and CDR2 SVGIG (reference sequence).

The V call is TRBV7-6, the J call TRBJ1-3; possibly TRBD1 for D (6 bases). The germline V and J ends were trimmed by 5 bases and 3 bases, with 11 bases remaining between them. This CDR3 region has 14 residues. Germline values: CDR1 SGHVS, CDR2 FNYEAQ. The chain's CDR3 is CASSPTGSGNTIYF. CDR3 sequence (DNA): TGTGCCAGCAGCCCTACAGGGAGTGGAAACACCATATATTTT. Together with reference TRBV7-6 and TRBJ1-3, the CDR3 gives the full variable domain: GAGVSQSPRYKVTKRGQDVALRCDPISGHVSLYWYRQALGQGPEFLTYFNYEAQQDKSGLPNDRFSAERPEGSISTLTIQRTEQRDSAMYRCASSPTGSGNTIYFGEGSWLTVV.

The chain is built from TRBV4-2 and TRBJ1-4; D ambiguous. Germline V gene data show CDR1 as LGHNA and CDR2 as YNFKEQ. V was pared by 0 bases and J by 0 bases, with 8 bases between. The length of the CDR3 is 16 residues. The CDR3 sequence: CASSQDGIATNEKLFF. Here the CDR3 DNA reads TGTGCCAGCAGCCAAGACGGCATAGCAACTAATGAAAAACTGTTTTTT.

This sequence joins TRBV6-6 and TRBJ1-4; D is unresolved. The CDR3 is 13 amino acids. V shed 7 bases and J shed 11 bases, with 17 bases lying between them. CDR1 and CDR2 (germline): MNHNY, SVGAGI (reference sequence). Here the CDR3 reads CASIPRGGGKLFF. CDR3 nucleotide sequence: TGTGCCAGCATCCCCCGGGGAGGAGGGAAACTGTTTTTT.

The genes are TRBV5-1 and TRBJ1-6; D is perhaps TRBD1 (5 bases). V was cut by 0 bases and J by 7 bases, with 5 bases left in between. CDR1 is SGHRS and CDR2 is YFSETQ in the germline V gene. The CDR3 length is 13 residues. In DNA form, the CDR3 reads TGCGCCAGCAGCTTGGACAGGAATTCACCCCTCCACTTT. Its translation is CASSLDRNSPLHF.

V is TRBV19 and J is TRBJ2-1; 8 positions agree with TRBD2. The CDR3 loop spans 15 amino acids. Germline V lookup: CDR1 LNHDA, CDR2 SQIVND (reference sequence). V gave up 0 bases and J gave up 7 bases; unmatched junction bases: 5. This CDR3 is CASSIDGTSPNEQFF. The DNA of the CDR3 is TGTGCCAGTAGTATAGATGGGACTAGTCCAAATGAGCAGTTCTTC.

In nucleotides, the CDR3 is TGTGCCAGCAGCGTAGGACAGGGTTACACCTACGAGCAGTACTTC. Its protein product is CASSVGQGYTYEQYF. This chain links TRBV9 with TRBJ2-7; 7 nucleotides agree with TRBD1. V was clipped by 0 bases and J by 2 bases; unmatched bases: 5. The CDR3 spans 15 residues. CDR1 is SGDLS, CDR2 YYNGEE, per germline.

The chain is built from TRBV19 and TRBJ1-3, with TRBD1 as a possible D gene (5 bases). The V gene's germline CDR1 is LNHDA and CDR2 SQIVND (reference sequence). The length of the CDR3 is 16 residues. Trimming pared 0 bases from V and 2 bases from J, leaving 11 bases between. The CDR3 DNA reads TGTGCCAGTAGTATAGAGACCGGGGCGACTGGAAACACCATATATTTT. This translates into CASSIETGATGNTIYF.

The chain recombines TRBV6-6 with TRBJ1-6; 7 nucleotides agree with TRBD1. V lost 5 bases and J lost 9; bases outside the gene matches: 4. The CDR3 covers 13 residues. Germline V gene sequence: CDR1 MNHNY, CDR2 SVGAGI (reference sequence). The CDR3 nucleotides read TGTGCCAGCAGTAGGCAGGGGGGTTCACCCCTCCACTTT. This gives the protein CASSRQGGSPLHF.

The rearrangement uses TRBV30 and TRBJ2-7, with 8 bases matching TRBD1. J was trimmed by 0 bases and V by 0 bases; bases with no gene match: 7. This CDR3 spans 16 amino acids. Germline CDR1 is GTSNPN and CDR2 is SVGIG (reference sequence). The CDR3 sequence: CAWSVPGQGYSYEQYF. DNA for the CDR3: TGTGCCTGGAGTGTACCCGGACAGGGTTACTCCTACGAGCAGTACTTC.

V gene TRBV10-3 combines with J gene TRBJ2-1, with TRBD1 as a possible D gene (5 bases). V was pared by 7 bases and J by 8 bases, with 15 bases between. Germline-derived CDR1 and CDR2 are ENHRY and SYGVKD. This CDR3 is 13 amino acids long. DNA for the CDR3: TGTGCCATCACGTCTAGGGGTGGGGATGAGCAGTTCTTC. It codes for CAITSRGGDEQFF.

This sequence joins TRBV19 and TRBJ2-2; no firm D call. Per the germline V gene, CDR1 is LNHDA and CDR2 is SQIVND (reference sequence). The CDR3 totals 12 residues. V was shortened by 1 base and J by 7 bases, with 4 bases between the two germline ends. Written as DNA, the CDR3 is TGTGCCAGTAGTATAGGGGTCGGGGAGCTGTTTTTT. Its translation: CASSIGVGELFF. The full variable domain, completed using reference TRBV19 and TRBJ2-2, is DGGITQSPKYLFRKEGQNVTLSCEQNLNHDAMYWYRQDPGQGLRLIYYSQIVNDFQKGDIAEGYSVSREKKESFPLTVTSAQKNPTAFYLCASSIGVGELFFGEGSRLTVL.

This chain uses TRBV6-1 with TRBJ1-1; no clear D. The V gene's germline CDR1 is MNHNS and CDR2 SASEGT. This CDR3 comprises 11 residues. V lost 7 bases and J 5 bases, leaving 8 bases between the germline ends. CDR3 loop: CASMVRTEAFF. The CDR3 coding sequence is TGTGCCAGCATGGTTCGTACTGAAGCTTTCTTT.

The CDR3 nucleotides read TGTGCCAGCAGTAAGAGGGGTCGGGAAGGGAAAGCTTTCTTT. It yields the protein CASSKRGREGKAFF. The rearrangement links TRBV6-6 to TRBJ1-1, with a possible D match to TRBD1 (5 bases). Trimming removed 5 bases from V and 9 bases from J, with 19 bases in between. CDR1 is MNHNY and CDR2 is SVGAGI in the germline V gene (reference sequence). The CDR3 length is 14 residues.

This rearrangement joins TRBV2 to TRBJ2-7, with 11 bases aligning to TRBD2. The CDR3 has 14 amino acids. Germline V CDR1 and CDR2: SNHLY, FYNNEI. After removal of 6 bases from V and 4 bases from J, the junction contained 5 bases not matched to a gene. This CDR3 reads CASRLAGGPYEQYF. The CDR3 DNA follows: TGTGCCAGCAGGTTAGCGGGAGGGCCGTACGAGCAGTACTTC.

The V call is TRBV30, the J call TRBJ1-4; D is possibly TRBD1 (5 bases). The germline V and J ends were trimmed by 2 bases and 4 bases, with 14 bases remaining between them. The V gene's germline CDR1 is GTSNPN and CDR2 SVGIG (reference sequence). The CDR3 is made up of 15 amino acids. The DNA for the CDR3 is TGTGCCTGGAGTCGACGGGGGGGGTTTAATGAAAAACTGTTTTTT. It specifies CAWSRRGGFNEKLFF.

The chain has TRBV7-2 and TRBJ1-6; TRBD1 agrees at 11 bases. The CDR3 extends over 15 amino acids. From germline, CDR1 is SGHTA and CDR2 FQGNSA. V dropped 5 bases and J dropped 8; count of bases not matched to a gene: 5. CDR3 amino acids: CASSPGTGGYSPLHF. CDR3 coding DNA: TGTGCCAGCAGCCCGGGGACAGGGGGATATTCACCCCTCCACTTT.